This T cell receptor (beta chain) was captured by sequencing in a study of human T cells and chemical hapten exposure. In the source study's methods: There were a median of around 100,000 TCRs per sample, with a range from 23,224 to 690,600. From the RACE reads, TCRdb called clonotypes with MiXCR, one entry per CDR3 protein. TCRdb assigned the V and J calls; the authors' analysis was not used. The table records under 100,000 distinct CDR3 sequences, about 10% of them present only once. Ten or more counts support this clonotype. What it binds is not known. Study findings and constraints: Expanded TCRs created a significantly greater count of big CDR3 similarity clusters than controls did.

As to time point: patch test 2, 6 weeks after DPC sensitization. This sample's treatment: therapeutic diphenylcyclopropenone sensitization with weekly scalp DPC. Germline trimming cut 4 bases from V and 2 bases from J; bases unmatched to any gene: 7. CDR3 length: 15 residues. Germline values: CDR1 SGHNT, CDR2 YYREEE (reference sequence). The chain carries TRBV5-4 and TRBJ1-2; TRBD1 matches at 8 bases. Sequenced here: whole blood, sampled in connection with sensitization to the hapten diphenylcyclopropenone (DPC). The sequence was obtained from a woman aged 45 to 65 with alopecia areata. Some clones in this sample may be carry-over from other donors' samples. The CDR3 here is CASSHWTGHNYGYTF. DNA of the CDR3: TGTGCCAGCAGCCACTGGACAGGGCACAACTATGGCTACACCTTC.